This T cell receptor (beta chain) was recorded in a study of CD8 T cells in Susac syndrome. The CDR3 has 14 amino acids. Germline V gene data show CDR1 as GTSNPN and CDR2 as SVGIG (reference sequence). V was cut by 0 bases and J by 2 bases, with 8 bases left in between. When the RNA was reverse transcribed, random hexamers were used with an input of about 0.5 to 1 ug. Using its own MiXCR run on the immunoSEQ multiplex PCR reads, TCRdb lists one record per CDR3 protein. The sample records about 300,000 distinct CDR3 sequences, roughly 85% being singletons. The receptor's source is a human donor with multiple sclerosis. The sequenced sample consisted of CD8+ T cells from PBMCs. This chain uses TRBV30 with TRBJ1-3, with D unclear. The CDR3 is CAWSVSGTGNTIYF. The DNA of the CDR3 is TGTGCCTGGAGTGTATCGGGAACTGGAAACACCATATATTTT.